Sequencing of this T cell receptor beta chain was carried out in a study of T cells in Graves' hyperthyroidism and ophthalmopathy. Across the study: It was at initial diagnosis, before any treatment, that peripheral blood was collected.

Looked up from germline, CDR1 is ENHRY and CDR2 is SYGVKD. The CDR3 has 16 amino acids. J was trimmed by 5 bases and V by 10 bases; bases with no gene match: 17. The table lists this clonotype with many counts. Amplification targeted TCR beta CDR3 regions from RNA transcripts. HTBI primers were the set used in a first-round RT-PCR of the TCR CDR3. TCRdb re-derived calls from the multiplex PCR reads in MiXCR, one entry per CDR3 protein. The sample lists some 270,000 distinct CDR3 sequences; 10% to 15% were seen once. The hyperthyroidism patients had all been newly diagnosed, and their disease duration was under 2 months. Their ages ranged from 18 to 65 years. Pregnant or lactating patients were excluded, as were those with uncontrolled infection or other autoimmune disease.

Sequencing used blood. This chain links TRBV10-3 with TRBJ2-5; 9 nucleotides agree with TRBD1. This clonotype originated in a woman between 25 and 40 years old with Graves' hyperthyroidism that later progressed to Graves' ophthalmopathy. The CDR3 nucleotides read TGTGCCACCGTCCCCGTAGGACAGGGGCTTGGCGAGACCCAGTACTTC. Protein product: CATVPVGQGLGETQYF.